This T cell receptor beta chain was profiled in a study of cytomegalovirus exposure and HLA in healthy donors. Study as a whole: The study placed 70% to 90% of its roughly 430 genotyped donors in the Caucasian-associated ancestry cluster.

The PCR had 60 Vbeta and 13 Jbeta primers. Some clones are missing from TCRdb's copy, which holds only in-frame ones; the method was immunoSEQ multiplex PCR. The sample lists about 120,000 clones, around 76% occurring once. The germline gives CDR1 SGHNT, CDR2 YYREEE (reference sequence). This CDR3 is 15 amino acids long. V shed 0 bases and J 4 bases; nucleotides not matched to a gene: 1. Source material: PBMCs. The gene calls are TRBV5-4 and TRBJ2-3; TRBD2 matches 11 bases. The sequence was collected from a woman in her 40s in good health and CMV-seropositive. CDR3 bases: TGTGCCAGCAGCTTGGTACTAGCGGGAGCAGATACGCAGTATTTT. Protein product: CASSLVLAGADTQYF.